A selection of T cell receptor beta chains follows, all from one sample in a study of T cell responses to AZD1222 COVID-19 vaccine. Assay used: immunoSEQ multiplex PCR; TCRdb lists only in-frame clones, some missing. The sample has approximately 150,000 clones; 90% are singletons. The specimen was peripheral blood, collected 28 days after the second AZD1222 dose. The receptors originated from an adult who received the AZD1222 COVID-19 vaccine. CDR3s include the opening cysteine and the closing phenylalanine or tryptophan. A D gene is named only where the DNA matches it firmly. A row's size may be missing; if present it is once, few, many or a size class.

J gene,CDR3 length,V gene,clone size,D gene,CDR3 DNA,CDR3 protein
TRBJ2-7,15,TRBV2,.,TRBD2,TGTGCCAGCAGTGCCCCTAGCGGGAGTTACTACGAGCAGTACTTC,CASSAPSGSYYEQYF
TRBJ2-3,17,TRBV7-8,few,TRBD1,TGTGCCAGCAGTTATCCGGGACAGGGAGTCGGTAAAGATACGCAGTATTTT,CASSYPGQGVGKDTQYF
TRBJ2-3,16,TRBV27,.,.,TGTGCCAGCAGTCCCGTCCCGGGACGCCTCACAGATACGCAGTATTTT,CASSPVPGRLTDTQYF
TRBJ2-2,13,TRBV24-1,.,TRBD2,TGTGCCACCAGTTCGACTAGCGCCGGGGAGCTGTTTTTT,CATSSTSAGELFF
TRBJ1-3,16,TRBV5-5,.,.,TGTGCCAGCACCCTGGTCGGCTCGAGCTCTGGAAACACCATATATTTT,CASTLVGSSSGNTIYF
TRBJ2-1,15,TRBV15,.,TRBD2,TGTGCCACCAGCCACGTGGCGGGAGGCGGGAATGAGCAGTTCTTC,CATSHVAGGGNEQFF
TRBJ2-7,13,TRBV14,few,TRBD1,TGTGCCAGCAGCCGACAGGGCTCCTACGAGCAGTACTTC,CASSRQGSYEQYF
TRBJ1-1,14,TRBV6-5,.,TRBD1,TGTGCCAGCAGCCGACAGGGGGCCCCGATAGTGGTGCTCTTT,CASSRQGAPIVVLF
TRBJ2-1,16,TRBV7-9,.,TRBD1,TGTGCCAGCAGCTTCCACGACAGGGGGGTCCGGAATGAGCAGTTCTTC,CASSFHDRGVRNEQFF
TRBJ2-1,14,TRBV5-4,.,.,TGTGCCAGCAGCTTACCGGACAGCTACAATGAGCAGTTCTTC,CASSLPDSYNEQFF
TRBJ2-5,14,TRBV30,.,.,TGTGCCTGGAGTGTACTGTCAGGCGGGGAGACCCAGTACTTC,CAWSVLSGGETQYF
TRBJ2-7,16,TRBV6-1,.,TRBD1,TGTGCCAGCAGTGAAGATAGTCCGGACAGGGGATTCGAGCAGTACTTC,CASSEDSPDRGFEQYF
TRBJ1-1,11,TRBV19,.,.,TGTGCCAGTAGCACGGGAACTGAAGCTTTCTTT,CASSTGTEAFF
TRBJ2-2,16,TRBV7-8,.,TRBD2,TGTGCCAGCAGCTCCCTAGCGGGAGGGCCGACCGGGGAGCTGTTTTTT,CASSSLAGGPTGELFF
TRBJ1-3,17,TRBV24-1,.,.,TGTGCCACCAGTGACCTAGGAGTCGTGATGAGGGAAAACACCATATATTTT,CATSDLGVVMRENTIYF
TRBJ1-3,15,TRBV6-5,.,TRBD1,TGTGCCAGCACCAGGGGGGGGGTCTCTGGAAACACCATATATTTT,CASTRGGVSGNTIYF
TRBJ2-3,13,TRBV6-1,.,.,TGTGCCAGCAGTGAAAGGGTCAAGGGGCCGCAGTATTTT,CASSERVKGPQYF
TRBJ2-1,14,TRBV12-5,.,.,TGTGCTAGTCTCGAGGAGGTCTCCTACAATGAGCAGTTCTTC,CASLEEVSYNEQFF
TRBJ2-1,15,TRBV19,.,.,TGTGCCAGTCGCCCCGACCGGAGCTCCTACAATGAGCAGTTCTTC,CASRPDRSSYNEQFF
TRBJ2-7,12,TRBV5-1,once,TRBD2,TGCGCCTCAGGGACTAGCGGATACGAGCAGTACTTC,CASGTSGYEQYF
TRBJ2-5,11,TRBV18,.,.,TGTGCCAGCTCACCGGAAGAGACCCAGTACTTC,CASSPEETQYF
TRBJ1-2,17,TRBV9,.,TRBD1,TGTGCCAGCAGCGTAGAGTTGGGGACAGGGAGTCGCTATGGCTACACCTTC,CASSVELGTGSRYGYTF
TRBJ1-1,13,TRBV6-5,.,.,TGTGCCAGCAGTCCCCAGACAGGCACTGAAGCTTTCTTT,CASSPQTGTEAFF